This entry is about one T cell receptor beta chain. Its antigen remains unknown. This specimen belongs to a study of cytomegalovirus exposure and HLA in healthy donors. Study-wide points: HLA alleles showed associations with fewer than 20,000 TCR beta sequences in a later analysis, at a 0.05 false discovery rate.

With 6 bases clipped from V and 1 base from J, the junction kept 7 bases outside the gene matches. The CDR3 consists of 17 residues. The germline gives CDR1 SEHNR, CDR2 FQNEAQ (reference sequence). The PCR made use of 60 Vbeta and 13 Jbeta primers. The assay was immunoSEQ multiplex PCR, and TCRdb's table has in-frame clones only and misses some. This table has under 200,000 clones, approximately 76% appearing once. The clonotype comes from a man in his sixties in good health and CMV-seronegative. Sequenced sample: PBMCs. V and J are TRBV7-9 and TRBJ2-5, with TRBD2 matching over 14 bases. CDR3 coding DNA: TGTGCCAGCAGGCCCGGGACTAGCGGGGGCTTCCAAGAGACCCAGTACTTC. This translates into CASRPGTSGGFQETQYF.